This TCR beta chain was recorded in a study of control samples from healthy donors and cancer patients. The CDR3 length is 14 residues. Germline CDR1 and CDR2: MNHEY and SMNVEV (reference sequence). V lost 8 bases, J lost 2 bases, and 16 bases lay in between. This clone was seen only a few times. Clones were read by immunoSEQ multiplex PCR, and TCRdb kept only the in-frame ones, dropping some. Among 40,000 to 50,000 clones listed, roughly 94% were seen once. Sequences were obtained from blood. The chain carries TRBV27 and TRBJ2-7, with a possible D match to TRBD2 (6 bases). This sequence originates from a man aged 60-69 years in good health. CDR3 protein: CASRYSGPAYEQYF. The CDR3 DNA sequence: TGTGCCAGCCGTTATAGCGGTCCCGCCTACGAGCAGTACTTC.